This T cell receptor beta chain was documented in a study of patients and donors after allogeneic stem cell transplantation. TCRdb processed the RT-PCR reads anew with MiXCR; each CDR3 protein has one entry. The top ten hold less than 60% of the sample, which has about 160,000 distinct CDR3 sequences, over 35% seen once. The table lists this clonotype with a few counts. CDR3 length equals 12 residues. CDR1 MGHDK and CDR2 SYGVNS come from the germline V gene. The junction had 2 bases not matched to a gene; V was cut back by 7 bases and J by 4 bases. The specimen sequenced was blood, either unsorted or a sorted T cell fraction (not recorded which). The chain combines TRBV25-1 with TRBJ1-2; 8 bases line up with TRBD1. The clonotype comes from a human donor who was either an allogeneic HSCT recipient or a stem cell or donor lymphocyte infusion donor (not recorded which). It is not recorded whose cells these are; they may come from a transplant donor. For the CDR3, the DNA is TGTGCCAGCAATACAGGGGGCTATGGCTACACCTTC. Residues: CASNTGGYGYTF.